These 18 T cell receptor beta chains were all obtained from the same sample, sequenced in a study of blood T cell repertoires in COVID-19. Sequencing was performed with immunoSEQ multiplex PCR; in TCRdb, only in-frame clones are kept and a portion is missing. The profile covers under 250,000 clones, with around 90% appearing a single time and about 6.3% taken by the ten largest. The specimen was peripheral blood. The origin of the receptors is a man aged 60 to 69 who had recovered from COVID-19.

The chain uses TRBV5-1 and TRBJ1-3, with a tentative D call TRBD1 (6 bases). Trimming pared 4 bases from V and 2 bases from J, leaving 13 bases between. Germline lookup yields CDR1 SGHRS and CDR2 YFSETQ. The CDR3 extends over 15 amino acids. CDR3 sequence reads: CASSTVSGAGNTIYF. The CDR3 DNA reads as TGCGCCAGCAGCACGGTGTCAGGGGCTGGAAACACCATATATTTT.

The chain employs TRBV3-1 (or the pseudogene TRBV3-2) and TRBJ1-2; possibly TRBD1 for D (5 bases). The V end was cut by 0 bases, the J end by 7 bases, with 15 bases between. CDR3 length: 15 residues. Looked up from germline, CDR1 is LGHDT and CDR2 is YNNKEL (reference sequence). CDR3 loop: CASSQDRGTFGGYTF. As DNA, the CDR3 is TGTGCCAGCAGCCAAGATAGGGGCACCTTCGGTGGCTACACCTTC.

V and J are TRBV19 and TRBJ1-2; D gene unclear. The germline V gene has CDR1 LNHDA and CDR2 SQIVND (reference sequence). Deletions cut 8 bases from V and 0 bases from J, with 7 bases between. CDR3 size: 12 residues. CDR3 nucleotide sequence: TGTGCCAGTTGGCAGACTAACTATGGCTACACCTTC. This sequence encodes CASWQTNYGYTF.

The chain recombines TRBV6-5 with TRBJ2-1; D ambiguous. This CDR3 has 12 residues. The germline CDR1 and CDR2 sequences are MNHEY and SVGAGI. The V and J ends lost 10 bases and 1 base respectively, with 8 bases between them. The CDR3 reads CATRTSYNEQFF. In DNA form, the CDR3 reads TGTGCCACTAGAACTTCCTACAATGAGCAGTTCTTC.

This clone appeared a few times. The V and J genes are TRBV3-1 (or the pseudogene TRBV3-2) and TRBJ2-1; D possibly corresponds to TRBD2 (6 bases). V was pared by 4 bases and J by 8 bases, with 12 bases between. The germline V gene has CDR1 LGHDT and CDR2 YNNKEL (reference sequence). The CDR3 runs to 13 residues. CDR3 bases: TGTGCCAGCAGCCGTCGGGGGAGTGATGAGCAGTTCTTC. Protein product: CASSRRGSDEQFF.

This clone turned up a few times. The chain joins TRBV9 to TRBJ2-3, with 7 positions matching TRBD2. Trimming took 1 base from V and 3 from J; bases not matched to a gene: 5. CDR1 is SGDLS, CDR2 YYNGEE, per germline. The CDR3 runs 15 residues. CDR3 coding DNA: TGTGCCAGCAGCGTAATCGGGGGGTCAACAGATACGCAGTATTTT. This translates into CASSVIGGSTDTQYF.

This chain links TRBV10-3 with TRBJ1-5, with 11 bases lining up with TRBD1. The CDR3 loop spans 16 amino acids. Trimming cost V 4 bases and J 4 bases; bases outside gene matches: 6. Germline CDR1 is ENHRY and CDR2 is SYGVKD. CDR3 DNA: TGTGCCATCAGTGGTTCCGGGACAGGGGGAAATCAGCCCCAGCATTTT. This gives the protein CAISGSGTGGNQPQHF.

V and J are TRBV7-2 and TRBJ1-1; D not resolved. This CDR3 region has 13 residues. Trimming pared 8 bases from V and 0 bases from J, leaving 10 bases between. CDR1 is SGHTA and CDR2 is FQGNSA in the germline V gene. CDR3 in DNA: TGTGCCAGCTCGAGCCTCATGAACACTGAAGCTTTCTTT. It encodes CASSSLMNTEAFF.

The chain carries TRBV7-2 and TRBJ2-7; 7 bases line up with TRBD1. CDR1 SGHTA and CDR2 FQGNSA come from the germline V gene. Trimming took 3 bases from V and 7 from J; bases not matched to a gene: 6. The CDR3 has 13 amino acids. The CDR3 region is CASSLPGTVEQYF. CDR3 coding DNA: TGTGCCAGCAGCTTGCCAGGGACAGTGGAGCAGTACTTC.

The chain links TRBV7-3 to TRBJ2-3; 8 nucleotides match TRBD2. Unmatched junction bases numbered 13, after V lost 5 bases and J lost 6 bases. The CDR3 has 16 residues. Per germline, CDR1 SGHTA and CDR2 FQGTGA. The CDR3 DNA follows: TGTGCCAGCAGCGCCAACGGGGGGGCTTATTTTGATACGCAGTATTTT. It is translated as CASSANGGAYFDTQYF.

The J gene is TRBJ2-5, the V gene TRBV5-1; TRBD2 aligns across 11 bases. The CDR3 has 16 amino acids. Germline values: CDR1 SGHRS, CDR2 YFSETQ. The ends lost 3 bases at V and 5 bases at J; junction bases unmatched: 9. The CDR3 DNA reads TGCGCCAGCAGCTCAGCCGGGACTAGCGGCCGGGAGACCCAGTACTTC. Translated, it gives CASSSAGTSGRETQYF.

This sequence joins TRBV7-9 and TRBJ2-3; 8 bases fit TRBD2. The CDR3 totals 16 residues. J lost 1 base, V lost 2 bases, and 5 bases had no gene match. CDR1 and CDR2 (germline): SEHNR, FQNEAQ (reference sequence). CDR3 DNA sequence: TGTGCCAGCAGCTTACGGGCGGGAGGCGGCACAGATACGCAGTATTTT. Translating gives CASSLRAGGGTDTQYF. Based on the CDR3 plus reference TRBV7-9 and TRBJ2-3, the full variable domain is DTGVSQNPRHKITKRGQNVTFRCDPISEHNRLYWYRQTLGQGPEFLTYFQNEAQLEKSRLLSDRFSAERPKGSFSTLEIQRTEQGDSAMYLCASSLRAGGGTDTQYFGPGTRLTVL.

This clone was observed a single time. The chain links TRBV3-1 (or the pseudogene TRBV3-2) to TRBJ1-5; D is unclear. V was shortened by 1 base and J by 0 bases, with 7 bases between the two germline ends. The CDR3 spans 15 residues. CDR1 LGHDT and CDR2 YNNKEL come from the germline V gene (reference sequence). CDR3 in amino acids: CASSQGVNSNQPQHF. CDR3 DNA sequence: TGTGCCAGCAGCCAAGGAGTAAATAGCAATCAGCCCCAGCATTTT.

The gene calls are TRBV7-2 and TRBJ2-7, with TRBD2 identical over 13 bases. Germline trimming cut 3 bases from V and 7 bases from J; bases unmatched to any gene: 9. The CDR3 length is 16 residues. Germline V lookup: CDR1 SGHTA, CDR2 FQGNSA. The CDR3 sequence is CASSFSSTSGRREQYF. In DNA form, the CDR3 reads TGTGCCAGCAGCTTTTCCTCGACTAGCGGGAGGCGGGAGCAGTACTTC.

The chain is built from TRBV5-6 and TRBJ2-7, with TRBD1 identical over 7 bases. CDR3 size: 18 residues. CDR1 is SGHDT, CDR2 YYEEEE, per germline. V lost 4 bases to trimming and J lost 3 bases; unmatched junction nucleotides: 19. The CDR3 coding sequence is TGTGCCAGCAGCAGCCACGTCCGCCCCGGGACAGAGCTCTACGAGCAGTACTTC. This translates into CASSSHVRPGTELYEQYF. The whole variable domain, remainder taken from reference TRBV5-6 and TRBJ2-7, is DAGVTQSPTHLIKTRGQQVTLRCSPKSGHDTVSWYQQALGQGPQFIFQYYEEEERQRGNFPDRFSGHQFPNYSSELNVNALLLGDSALYLCASSSHVRPGTELYEQYFGPGTRLTVT.

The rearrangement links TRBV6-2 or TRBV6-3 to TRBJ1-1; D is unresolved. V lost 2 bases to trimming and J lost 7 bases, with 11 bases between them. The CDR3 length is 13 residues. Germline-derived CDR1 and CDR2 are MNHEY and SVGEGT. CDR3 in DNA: TGTGCCAGCAGTTACGTGGGCGGGGTTGAAGCTTTCTTT. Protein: CASSYVGGVEAFF.

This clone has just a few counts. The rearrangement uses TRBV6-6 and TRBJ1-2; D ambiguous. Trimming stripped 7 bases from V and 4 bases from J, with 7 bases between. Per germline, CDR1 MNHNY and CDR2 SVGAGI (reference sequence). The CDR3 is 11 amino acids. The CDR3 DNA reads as TGTGCCAGCACCGACTTCTATGGCTACACCTTC. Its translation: CASTDFYGYTF.

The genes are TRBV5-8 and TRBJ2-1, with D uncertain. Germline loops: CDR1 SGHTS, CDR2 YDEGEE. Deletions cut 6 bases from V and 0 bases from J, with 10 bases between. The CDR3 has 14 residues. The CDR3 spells CASTPRSSYNEQFF. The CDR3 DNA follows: TGTGCCAGCACCCCCCGGAGCTCCTACAATGAGCAGTTCTTC.